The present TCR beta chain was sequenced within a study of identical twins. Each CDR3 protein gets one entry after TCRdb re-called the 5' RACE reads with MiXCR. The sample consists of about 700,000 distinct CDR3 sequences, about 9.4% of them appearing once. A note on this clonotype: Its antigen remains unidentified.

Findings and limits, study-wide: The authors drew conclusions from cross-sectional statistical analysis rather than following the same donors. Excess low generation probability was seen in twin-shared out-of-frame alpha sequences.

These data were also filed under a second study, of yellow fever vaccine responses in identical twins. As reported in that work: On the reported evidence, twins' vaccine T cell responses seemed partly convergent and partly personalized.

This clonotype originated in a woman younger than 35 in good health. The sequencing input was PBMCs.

The CDR3 spells CASSQLPGQGRGAAFYTQYF. CDR3 nucleotide sequence: TGTGCCAGCAGCCAACTTCCGGGACAGGGACGAGGAGCGGCTTTTTATACGCAGTATTTT. The chain uses TRBV14 and TRBJ2-3; the match to TRBD1 covers 9 bases. Germline V gene lookup returns CDR1 SGHDN and CDR2 FVKESK. The CDR3 is 20 amino acids. V shed 2 bases and J 7 bases; nucleotides not matched to a gene: 22.